Below are 18 T cell receptor beta chains sequenced from a single sample in a study of shared clonotypes between healthy human individuals. In the naive CD8 group, cells lacked CD45RO and were positively selected for CCR7, so terminally differentiated effector memory CD45RA+ cells were left out. Data came from immunoSEQ multiplex PCR; TCRdb stores just in-frame clones and leaves some out. The sample lists 2 million to 2.5 million clones; 93% were seen once. Sequenced: naive CD8+ T cells from PBMCs. All receptors derive from a young man in good health. Some clones in this sample may be carry-over from other donors' samples.

This clone has only a few counts. This sequence joins TRBV7-9 and TRBJ2-7; weak D call: TRBD2 (6 bases). CDR1 and CDR2 (germline): SEHNR, FQNEAQ (reference sequence). The CDR3 sequence is 15 residues long. The V end was cut by 5 bases, the J end by 0 bases, with 14 bases between. The CDR3 DNA reads TGTGCCAGCAGCCAAGACTTGGGAGGCTCCTACGAGCAGTACTTC. Amino acid sequence: CASSQDLGGSYEQYF.

The sample holds one count of this clone. J is TRBJ2-1 and V is TRBV7-9; TRBD2 matches at 7 bases. Germline V gene lookup returns CDR1 SEHNR and CDR2 FQNEAQ (reference sequence). The V segment lost 5 bases and the J segment 8 bases; nucleotides outside the gene matches: 12. This CDR3 spans 15 amino acids. CDR3 DNA sequence: TGTGCCAGCAGCAGCCCGGCGGGAGCAGAAGATGAGCAGTTCTTC. Protein: CASSSPAGAEDEQFF.

This rearrangement joins TRBV28 to TRBJ2-1; no reliable D call. Germline assignment: CDR1 MDHEN and CDR2 SYDVKM. The germline V and J ends were trimmed by 1 base and 4 bases, with 14 bases remaining between them. This CDR3 is built from 16 residues. Here the CDR3 reads CASSLFAGAGYNEQFF. In nucleotides, the CDR3 is TGTGCCAGCAGTTTATTTGCCGGCGCTGGGTACAATGAGCAGTTCTTC.

V usage is TRBV9 and J usage is TRBJ2-3; D might be TRBD1 (6 bases). The germline V gene has CDR1 SGDLS and CDR2 YYNGEE. The CDR3 spans 16 residues. Trimming shortened V by 1 base and J by 1 base, and 13 bases separated the two germline ends. CDR3 nucleotide sequence: TGTGCCAGCAGCGTATCAGGGGCTCGGGGCACAGATACGCAGTATTTT. Translated: CASSVSGARGTDTQYF.

The gene calls are TRBV25-1 and TRBJ1-1; TRBD1 matches 7 bases. Trimming removed 6 bases from V and 1 base from J; junction bases left unmatched: 5. CDR1 and CDR2 from the germline V gene are MGHDK and SYGVNS. The CDR3 runs to 14 residues. CDR3 protein: CASREGQWNTEAFF. The CDR3 DNA is TGTGCCAGCAGGGAGGGACAGTGGAACACTGAAGCTTTCTTT.

The chain has TRBV9 and TRBJ2-3, with 7 bases that match TRBD1. The V segment lost 3 bases and the J segment 2 bases; nucleotides outside the gene matches: 6. From germline, CDR1 is SGDLS and CDR2 YYNGEE. The CDR3 length is 15 residues. The CDR3 nucleotides read TGTGCCAGCAGCGGGACAGGAGACGCCACAGATACGCAGTATTTT. It translates to CASSGTGDATDTQYF.

V gene TRBV7-3 combines with J gene TRBJ2-7, with 10 nucleotides matching TRBD1. The germline gives CDR1 SGHTA, CDR2 FQGTGA. CDR3 length: 16 amino acids. V shed 3 bases and J 5 bases; nucleotides not matched to a gene: 10. The CDR3 sequence is CASSFSPDRGFDEQYF. Here the CDR3 DNA reads TGTGCCAGCAGCTTTTCACCGGACAGGGGGTTCGACGAGCAGTACTTC.

To note about this clone: Sequence at one end of the junction differs from germline and may be a read error. DNA for the CDR3: TGTGCCAGCACTTTATCCTTCACCATGAACACTGAAGCTTTCTTT. Its translation is CASTLSFTMNTEAFF. The V gene is TRBV28, the J gene TRBJ1-1; D gene unclear. From germline, CDR1 is MDHEN and CDR2 SYDVKM. The CDR3 has 15 amino acids.

V and J are TRBV7-6 and TRBJ2-5; D gene uncertain. Germline CDR1 reads SGHVS; CDR2 reads FNYEAQ. V shed 4 bases and J shed 5 bases, with 8 bases lying between them. CDR3 size: 12 residues. The CDR3 region is CASSWSEETQYF. CDR3 nucleotide sequence: TGTGCCAGCAGCTGGTCAGAGGAGACCCAGTACTTC.

The genes are TRBV2 and TRBJ1-5, with D unclear. CDR3 length: 15 amino acids. Per germline, CDR1 SNHLY and CDR2 FYNNEI. V lost 1 base and J 0 bases, leaving 7 bases between the germline ends. CDR3 bases: TGTGCCAGCAGTGAAGGCAGCTATAGCAATCAGCCCCAGCATTTT. Translated: CASSEGSYSNQPQHF.

The rearrangement links TRBV7-9 to TRBJ2-7; D gene unclear. V was pared by 6 bases and J by 6 bases, with 15 bases between. CDR3 size: 13 residues. CDR1 SEHNR and CDR2 FQNEAQ come from the germline V gene (reference sequence). CDR3 amino acids: CASRLDLTSEQYF. CDR3 nucleotides: TGTGCCAGCAGGCTTGACCTGACCTCCGAGCAGTACTTC. The full variable domain, in which reference TRBV7-9 and TRBJ2-7 provide the parts outside the CDR3, is DTGVSQNPRHKITKRGQNVTFRCDPISEHNRLYWYRQTLGQGPEFLTYFQNEAQLEKSRLLSDRFSAERPKGSFSTLEIQRTEQGDSAMYLCASRLDLTSEQYFGPGTRLTVT.

This rearrangement joins TRBV7-9 to TRBJ1-1, with D maybe TRBD1 (5 bases). The CDR3 is made up of 17 amino acids. Trimming stripped 5 bases from V and 0 bases from J, with 19 bases between. Germline V gene lookup returns CDR1 SEHNR and CDR2 FQNEAQ (reference sequence). This CDR3 reads CASSRPRGLTLNTEAFF. DNA for the CDR3: TGTGCCAGCAGCCGTCCCCGGGGCCTTACTTTGAACACTGAAGCTTTCTTT. Full variable domain (remainder filled in from reference TRBV7-9 and TRBJ1-1): DTGVSQNPRHKITKRGQNVTFRCDPISEHNRLYWYRQTLGQGPEFLTYFQNEAQLEKSRLLSDRFSAERPKGSFSTLEIQRTEQGDSAMYLCASSRPRGLTLNTEAFFGQGTRLTVV.

This clone was seen only once. This CDR3 is also generated by other DNA sequences in the sample. This sequence joins TRBV11-2 and TRBJ2-1; D uncertain. V was shortened by 0 bases and J by 7 bases, with 1 base between the two germline ends. This CDR3 is 11 amino acids long. Germline CDR1 reads SGHAT; CDR2 reads FQNNGV. Here the CDR3 reads CASSLENEQFF. The CDR3 DNA reads as TGTGCCAGCAGCTTAGAGAATGAGCAGTTCTTC. Variable domain in full (rest from reference TRBV11-2 and TRBJ2-1): EAGVAQSPRYKIIEKRQSVAFWCNPISGHATLYWYQQILGQGPKLLIQFQNNGVVDDSQLPKDRFSAERLKGVDSTLKIQPAKLEDSAVYLCASSLENEQFFGPGTRLTVL.

The chain employs TRBV27 and TRBJ2-2; possible D gene TRBD1, 6 bases. CDR3 length: 15 residues. The V end lost 0 bases, the J end lost 5 bases, and 10 bases lay between the germline ends. Germline CDR1 is MNHEY and CDR2 is SMNVEV (reference sequence). This chain's CDR3 is CASSLSPGATGELFF. CDR3 nucleotides: TGTGCCAGCAGTTTATCGCCAGGGGCTACCGGGGAGCTGTTTTTT.

This clone was detected once. The V gene is TRBV28, the J gene TRBJ1-1, with 10 bases lining up with TRBD1. The CDR3 is 15 residues long. Germline values: CDR1 MDHEN, CDR2 SYDVKM. Trimming at V came to 5 bases and at J to 5 bases, leaving 8 bases not matched to a gene. The CDR3 is CASSPRTGGNTEAFF. The CDR3, as DNA: TGTGCCAGCAGTCCACGGACAGGGGGGAATACTGAAGCTTTCTTT.

V gene TRBV4-1 combines with J gene TRBJ2-3, with TRBD2 matching over 9 bases. With 0 bases clipped from V and 6 bases from J, the junction kept 10 bases outside the gene matches. The CDR3 extends over 17 amino acids. In germline, CDR1 is MGHRA, CDR2 YSYEKL. The CDR3 region has the DNA TGCGCCAGCAGCCAAGATATTTGGCGGGAGGGATCTGATACGCAGTATTTT. Translating it yields CASSQDIWREGSDTQYF.

The chain couples TRBV5-4 to TRBJ2-1, with D uncertain. The CDR3 loop spans 13 amino acids. Germline V lookup: CDR1 SGHNT, CDR2 YYREEE (reference sequence). V was pared by 3 bases and J by 3 bases, with 7 bases between. This CDR3 reads CASSSMSYNEQFF. CDR3 bases: TGTGCCAGCAGCTCGATGAGCTACAATGAGCAGTTCTTC.

The chain is built from TRBV27 and TRBJ2-1; D may be TRBD2 (6 bases). This CDR3 has 17 amino acids. V was pared by 2 bases and J by 3 bases, with 17 bases between. Germline CDR1 is MNHEY and CDR2 is SMNVEV (reference sequence). The CDR3 spells CASSLISSSGLYNEQFF. CDR3 coding DNA: TGTGCCAGCAGTTTAATTAGTTCCTCGGGACTCTACAATGAGCAGTTCTTC.